In its sample, the clone carrying this TCR beta chain was seen many times. Its matching antigen is unknown. The CDR3 has 17 residues. Trimming took 5 bases from V and 5 from J; bases not matched to a gene: 13. CDR1 and CDR2 from the germline V gene are MDHEN and SYDVKM. This sample is part of a study of T cells in Graves' hyperthyroidism and ophthalmopathy. Points from the study as a whole: The model's output predicted ophthalmopathy at a median of around 6.9 months prior to onset.

The study enrolled patients aged 18 to 65 with newly diagnosed hyperthyroidism of under 2 months' duration. Diagnostic decisions used clinical symptoms, serum thyroxine and TRAb, thyroid ultrasound and orbital computed tomography. The PBMCs were taken from over 9.5 ml of fresh peripheral blood. Amplification of TCR beta CDR3 regions used RNA as the template. First-round RT-PCR targeting the TCR CDR3 was performed with the HTBI primer set. One entry per CDR3 protein, called by TCRdb with MiXCR from the multiplex PCR reads. The sample includes 550,000 to 800,000 distinct CDR3 sequences, roughly 17% of them seen just once.

The chain links TRBV28 to TRBJ2-1; TRBD2 agrees at 9 bases. This TCR came from a man in his late teens or twenties with Graves' hyperthyroidism. Sequencing was done on a sample of blood. This CDR3 is CASSPRLSGRFHNEQFF. CDR3 DNA sequence: TGTGCCAGCAGTCCACGACTAAGCGGGAGGTTCCACAATGAGCAGTTCTTC. Filled out from reference TRBV28 and TRBJ2-1, the complete variable domain reads DVKVTQSSRYLVKRTGEKVFLECVQDMDHENMFWYRQDPGLGLRLIYFSYDVKMKEKGDIPEGYSVSREKKERFSLILESASTNQTSMYLCASSPRLSGRFHNEQFFGPGTRLTVL.